The subject of this entry is one TCR beta chain. Its antigen is unknown. There are 16 residues in the CDR3. The germline V gene encodes CDR1 SGHTA and CDR2 FQGNSA. Trimming took 5 bases from V and 3 from J; bases not matched to a gene: 10. The source of the sample is a study of OX40 agonist ivuxolimab in advanced cancers. Study-wide points: Expanded clones belonging to CD8+ T cells outnumbered, on average, those of CD4+.

Measured with immunoSEQ multiplex PCR; TCRdb has only the in-frame clones, and not every one. The sample has 70,000 to 90,000 clones, around 90% seen once; the top ten hold around 0.35%. The origin of this receptor is an adult with an advanced solid tumor such as melanoma, head and neck, liver or kidney cancer. This rearrangement joins TRBV7-2 to TRBJ2-1; 7 bases map to TRBD1. This sample comprised CD4+ or CD8+ T cells sorted from blood, obtained in a trial of the OX40 agonist ivuxolimab. The CDR3 loop reads CASSQRQGSNYNEQFF. Written as DNA, the CDR3 is TGTGCCAGCAGCCAGAGACAGGGCAGTAACTACAATGAGCAGTTCTTC.